This entry lists 31 T cell receptor beta chains sequenced from one sample in a study of T cell repertoires and Cas9 in healthy adults. Only in-frame clones appear in the TCRdb table, and some are missing; sequencing was by immunoSEQ multiplex PCR. Among 20,000 to 25,000 clones, under 95% were seen once, and the ten largest hold approximately 0.69%. Sequencing input: CD4+ effector T cells (CD127+, CD25-, CD137-, CD154-) from PBMCs; culture status not recorded. All receptors come from a human donor in good health.

The genes are TRBV10-1 and TRBJ2-2; no definite D call. The germline V gene encodes CDR1 WNHNN and CDR2 SYGVQD (reference sequence). This CDR3 has 12 residues. V lost 2 bases to trimming and J lost 7 bases, with 5 bases between them. The CDR3 reads CASSERYGELFF. The CDR3 DNA follows: TGCGCCAGCAGTGAGAGATACGGGGAGCTGTTTTTT.

The gene calls are TRBV6-1 and TRBJ1-6; D gene uncertain. From germline, CDR1 is MNHNS and CDR2 SASEGT. This CDR3 is built from 14 residues. V was pared by 6 bases and J by 6 bases, with 12 bases between. CDR3 in amino acids: CASSLTRSNSPLHF. In nucleotides, the CDR3 is TGTGCCAGCAGCCTTACACGAAGTAATTCACCCCTCCACTTT.

A note on this clone: Within the sample, other DNA sequences also encode this same CDR3. The chain recombines TRBV11-2 with TRBJ2-1; D not resolved. The germline V gene encodes CDR1 SGHAT and CDR2 FQNNGV. The ends were cut back, 0 bases at V and 13 bases at J, with 16 bases in the middle. The CDR3 length is 14 residues. The CDR3 loop is CASSLEVGRGPQFF. Written as DNA, the CDR3 is TGTGCCAGCAGCTTAGAAGTAGGGCGCGGCCCTCAGTTCTTC.

V gene TRBV6-1 combines with J gene TRBJ2-3; 10 bases match TRBD1. The CDR3 sequence is 18 residues long. The V and J ends lost 0 bases and 6 bases, in that order; junction bases with no gene match: 12. CDR1 is MNHNS and CDR2 is SASEGT in the germline V gene. The CDR3 protein is CASSEAPSTGGISDTQYF. CDR3 nucleotides: TGTGCCAGCAGTGAAGCCCCCTCGACAGGGGGCATATCGGATACGCAGTATTTT.

The rearrangement joins TRBV4-1 to TRBJ1-1; D might be TRBD1 (6 bases). Germline V gene lookup returns CDR1 MGHRA and CDR2 YSYEKL. V lost 0 bases and J 6 bases, leaving 17 bases between the germline ends. The CDR3 length is 16 residues. CDR3 bases: TGCGCCAGCAGCCAAGACCGCTTCCGGGACATCGCTGAAGCTTTCTTT. This sequence encodes CASSQDRFRDIAEAFF.

The chain employs TRBV29-1 and TRBJ1-1; D not certain. Germline CDR1 SQVTM, CDR2 ANQGSEA. V was clipped by 6 bases and J by 3 bases, with 14 bases between them. This CDR3 comprises 13 residues. The CDR3 loop is CSVVISVDTEAFF. CDR3 DNA sequence: TGCAGCGTAGTAATCAGCGTGGACACTGAAGCTTTCTTT.

J is TRBJ2-1 and V is TRBV5-1; D unclear. The germline V gene has CDR1 SGHRS and CDR2 YFSETQ. This CDR3 comprises 14 residues. V was trimmed by 0 bases and J by 9 bases, leaving 13 bases between them. CDR3 DNA: TGCGCCAGCAGCTTGGATATATCACGGCGTGAGCAGTTCTTC. It is translated as CASSLDISRREQFF.

The genes are TRBV4-1 and TRBJ2-1; D unclear. V was shortened by 1 base and J by 15 bases, with 10 bases between the two germline ends. The V gene's germline CDR1 is MGHRA and CDR2 YSYEKL. The CDR3 loop spans 11 amino acids. DNA for the CDR3: TGCGCCAGCAGCCAAGGTTTCCCACTGTTCTTC. Translating gives CASSQGFPLFF.

J is TRBJ1-2 and V is TRBV30; D is possibly TRBD1 (5 bases). This CDR3 spans 12 amino acids. Germline-derived CDR1 and CDR2 are GTSNPN and SVGIG (reference sequence). Deletions cut 4 bases from V and 4 bases from J, with 10 bases between. This CDR3 reads CAWNPGTYGYTF. The CDR3 region has the DNA TGTGCCTGGAATCCGGGGACCTATGGCTACACCTTC.

The genes are TRBV2 and TRBJ2-3; no clear D gene. Looked up from germline, CDR1 is SNHLY and CDR2 is FYNNEI. V was shortened by 9 bases and J by 4 bases, with 11 bases between the two germline ends. The CDR3 runs to 12 residues. In DNA, the CDR3 is TGTGCCAGGCAGCGTCAATCAGATACGCAGTATTTT. Residues: CARQRQSDTQYF.

The genes are TRBV19 and TRBJ2-3, with 7 bases lining up with TRBD1. V shed 5 bases and J 4 bases; nucleotides not matched to a gene: 6. The CDR3 has 14 residues. The germline CDR1 and CDR2 sequences are LNHDA and SQIVND (reference sequence). The CDR3 DNA reads TGTGCCAGTAGTGCCGGGACAGCCGCAGATACGCAGTATTTT. Its protein is CASSAGTAADTQYF.

V gene TRBV28 combines with J gene TRBJ2-5; perhaps D is TRBD1 or TRBD2 (6 bases each). There are 13 residues in the CDR3. Trimming took 3 bases from V and 5 from J, leaving 10 bases between them. Germline V CDR1 and CDR2: MDHEN, SYDVKM. The CDR3 loop is CASSLGGMETQYF. The CDR3 DNA reads TGTGCCAGCAGTTTGGGGGGCATGGAGACCCAGTACTTC.

J is TRBJ2-1 and V is TRBV5-8; a possible D gene is TRBD1 (5 bases). V lost 5 bases and J 2 bases, leaving 11 bases between the germline ends. CDR3 length: 14 residues. Per the germline V gene, CDR1 is SGHTS and CDR2 is YDEGEE. The DNA for the CDR3 is TGTGCCAGCAGTGGTGGACAAGCCTACAATGAGCAGTTCTTC. The encoded protein is CASSGGQAYNEQFF.

The V call is TRBV6-1, the J call TRBJ1-3; weak D call: TRBD1 (6 bases). Looked up from germline, CDR1 is MNHNS and CDR2 is SASEGT. Trimming pared 10 bases from V and 7 bases from J, leaving 20 bases between. There are 14 residues in the CDR3. CDR3 residues: CAKLQGFSKNTIYF. The CDR3 DNA sequence: TGTGCCAAACTGCAGGGGTTTTCCAAGAACACCATATATTTT.

V usage is TRBV7-2 and J usage is TRBJ2-1; TRBD2 matches at 13 bases. There are 15 residues in the CDR3. The germline gives CDR1 SGHTA, CDR2 FQGNSA. V dropped 2 bases and J dropped 9; count of bases not matched to a gene: 4. The CDR3 DNA sequence: TGTGCCAGCAGCTTAACTAGCGGGGGGGCTTTTGAGCAGTTCTTC. This sequence encodes CASSLTSGGAFEQFF.

J is TRBJ2-1 and V is TRBV2, with 9 bases fitting TRBD2. CDR3 length equals 15 residues. The trim removed 5 bases at V and 8 bases at J, leaving 10 bases unmatched. CDR1 and CDR2 (germline): SNHLY, FYNNEI. CDR3: CASSLAGAGVDEQFF. The CDR3 DNA reads TGTGCCAGCAGTTTAGCGGGGGCTGGGGTAGATGAGCAGTTCTTC.

This clone was counted a single time. V and J are TRBV2 and TRBJ2-7, with D hard to call. This CDR3 comprises 12 residues. Deletions cut 7 bases from V and 3 bases from J, with 10 bases between. In germline, CDR1 is SNHLY, CDR2 FYNNEI. Here the CDR3 DNA reads TGTGCCAGCATAGGTACGAGCTACGAGCAGTACTTC. Translating gives CASIGTSYEQYF.

The chain has TRBV7-8 and TRBJ1-1, with D possibly being TRBD1 (6 bases). From germline, CDR1 is SGHVS and CDR2 FQNEAQ. V lost 1 base, J lost 2 bases, and 11 bases lay in between. CDR3 size: 15 residues. The CDR3, as DNA: TGTGCCAGCAGCTTAGTTGGACAGATAAACACTGAAGCTTTCTTT. This codes for CASSLVGQINTEAFF.

This clone was counted a few times. The genes are TRBV6-1 and TRBJ2-3, with 8 bases fitting TRBD2. The germline V gene encodes CDR1 MNHNS and CDR2 SASEGT. Germline trimming cut 0 bases from V and 6 bases from J; bases unmatched to any gene: 8. The CDR3 totals 16 residues. CDR3 bases: TGTGCCAGCAGTGAAGCTGCGGCGGGGGGCGGGGATACGCAGTATTTT. It yields the protein CASSEAAAGGGDTQYF.

CDR3 in DNA: TGTGCCAGCAGCCCAGACCGGGGGGGTACTGAAGCTTTCTTT. Protein: CASSPDRGGTEAFF. The V call is TRBV6-1, the J call TRBJ1-1; the D gene is possibly TRBD1 (5 bases). The CDR3 extends over 14 amino acids. The V and J ends lost 6 bases and 5 bases respectively, with 16 bases between them. Germline assignment: CDR1 MNHNS and CDR2 SASEGT.

The CDR3 DNA reads as TGTGCCAGCAGCCAACTTTCGACAGCTAGCACAGATACGCAGTATTTT. It is translated as CASSQLSTASTDTQYF. The V and J genes are TRBV4-2 and TRBJ2-3; D is perhaps TRBD1 (5 bases). Trimming removed 2 bases from V and 0 bases from J, with 12 bases in between. CDR1 is LGHNA and CDR2 is YNFKEQ in the germline V gene. The CDR3 is 16 amino acids.

CDR3 nucleotide sequence: TGTGCCATCAGTGGCGGGGGGGAGACCCAGTACTTC. As protein: CAISGGGETQYF. The V call is TRBV10-3, the J call TRBJ2-5, with 8 nucleotides matching TRBD2. This CDR3 spans 12 amino acids. The V and J ends lost 4 bases and 5 bases, in that order; junction bases with no gene match: 0. CDR1 and CDR2 from the germline V gene are ENHRY and SYGVKD.

The chain uses TRBV9 and TRBJ1-6; unclear D gene. The CDR3 loop spans 15 amino acids. Germline-derived CDR1 and CDR2 are SGDLS and YYNGEE. Between the trimmed V and J ends, which lost 3 bases and 9 bases, there was a span of 16 bases. The CDR3 region is CASSGLDHSSSPLHF. CDR3 DNA: TGTGCCAGCAGCGGGTTAGACCATTCGAGTTCACCCCTCCACTTT. The complete variable domain, with remaining parts taken from reference TRBV9 and TRBJ1-6, reads DSGVTQTPKHLITATGQRVTLRCSPRSGDLSVYWYQQSLDQGLQFLIQYYNGEERAKGNILERFSAQQFPDLHSELNLSSLELGDSALYFCASSGLDHSSSPLHFGNGTRLTVT.

J is TRBJ1-3 and V is TRBV28, with D perhaps TRBD1 (5 bases). The CDR3 consists of 18 residues. The germline V and J ends were trimmed by 2 bases and 0 bases, with 17 bases remaining between them. CDR1 is MDHEN, CDR2 SYDVKM, per germline. Here the CDR3 DNA reads TGTGCCAGCAGTTTAGCTGACGGGGGAATGTACTCTGGAAACACCATATATTTT. This sequence encodes CASSLADGGMYSGNTIYF.

This clone has a handful of counts. This chain uses TRBV6-1 with TRBJ1-5; D uncertain. V was pared by 3 bases and J by 7 bases, with 4 bases between. Germline V gene sequence: CDR1 MNHNS, CDR2 SASEGT. CDR3 length: 11 residues. DNA for the CDR3: TGTGCCAGCAGTGACGGACAGCCCCAGCATTTT. It codes for CASSDGQPQHF.

The chain is built from TRBV15 and TRBJ2-3; the match to TRBD2 covers 8 bases. V trimming: 5 bases; J trimming: 4 bases; junction bases outside the gene matches: 11. The CDR3 covers 16 residues. Germline V gene lookup returns CDR1 LNHNV and CDR2 YYDKDF (reference sequence). The DNA of the CDR3 is TGTGCCACCAGCCCAAGGACCAGCGGGGGCGCAGATACGCAGTATTTT. Its protein is CATSPRTSGGADTQYF.

The rearrangement links TRBV28 to TRBJ1-2; weak D call: TRBD1 (5 bases). The germline V gene encodes CDR1 MDHEN and CDR2 SYDVKM. V gave up 5 bases and J gave up 7 bases, with 14 bases separating them. This CDR3 comprises 13 residues. In DNA, the CDR3 is TGTGCCAGCAGTCAAGGGACGGCCCGTGGCTACACCTTC. The encoded protein is CASSQGTARGYTF.

This clone was observed a single time. In nucleotides, the CDR3 is TGTGCCAGCAGCGTGCGGGGGTTCACAGATACGCAGTATTTT. Translated: CASSVRGFTDTQYF. The chain has TRBV11-1 and TRBJ2-3, with 7 bases identical to TRBD2. The CDR3 extends over 14 amino acids. V was clipped by 5 bases and J by 2 bases; unmatched bases: 4. Germline-derived CDR1 and CDR2 are SGHAT and FQDESV (reference sequence).

The rearrangement uses TRBV5-1 and TRBJ2-5; D is possibly TRBD1 or TRBD2 (5 bases each). Trimming cost V 0 bases and J 5 bases, with 14 bases left between them. This CDR3 spans 15 amino acids. In germline, CDR1 is SGHRS, CDR2 YFSETQ. For the CDR3, the DNA is TGCGCCAGCAGCTTGGAGGGGCGGGTAGTGGAGACCCAGTACTTC. This encodes CASSLEGRVVETQYF.

The V call is TRBV9, the J call TRBJ2-5; unclear D gene. Germline V gene data show CDR1 as SGDLS and CDR2 as YYNGEE. CDR3 length: 12 residues. V lost 4 bases and J 5 bases, leaving 9 bases between the germline ends. The CDR3 reads CASSRVGETQYF. The CDR3 region has the DNA TGTGCCAGCAGCCGCGTGGGGGAGACCCAGTACTTC.

The chain links TRBV27 to TRBJ1-2, with D perhaps matching TRBD1 (6 bases). Between the trimmed V and J ends, which lost 6 bases and 4 bases, there was a span of 21 bases. The CDR3 runs to 16 residues. The V gene's germline CDR1 is MNHEY and CDR2 SMNVEV (reference sequence). The CDR3 nucleotides read TGTGCCAGCAGACAATTGTATCGGGGGCGCGGCTATGGCTACACCTTC. Translation: CASRQLYRGRGYGYTF.